Listed below are T cell receptor beta chains from one sample, sequenced in a study of T-cell memory formation after mild COVID-19. Each CDR3 protein gets one entry after TCRdb re-called the 5' RACE reads with MiXCR. The sample holds some 300,000 distinct CDR3 sequences; around a fifth are singletons and the top ten take 21%. The sequenced sample was PBMCs or a T cell subset sorted from them (not recorded which). These receptors originate from a man between 18 and 29 years old who had mild COVID-19 (a few samples of this study predate the infection). Cell type and time point are not known. Each CDR3 is given with its conserved first and last residue. The D gene is left open where the match is weak. Expanded clones get a size class; other rows say once, few or many, or leave the size out.

clone size	V gene	D gene	CDR3 length	J gene	CDR3 DNA	CDR3 protein
few	TRBV6-5	NA	15	TRBJ1-1	TGTGCCAGCAGGGATGGACACAACGGGGTCGCTGAAGCTTTCTTT	CASRDGHNGVAEAFF
few	TRBV14	TRBD2	18	TRBJ2-5	TGTGCCAGCAGCCAATTCGCCTCTAGCGGGGGGTCGGGTGAGACCCAGTACTTC	CASSQFASSGGSGETQYF
NA	TRBV7-2	TRBD2	14	TRBJ2-1	TGTGCCAGCAGCTTGCAGCGGGGCAACAATGAGCAGTTCTTC	CASSLQRGNNEQFF
NA	TRBV24-1	NA	15	TRBJ2-1	TGTGCCACCAGAGGGACAGCGGGGCAGCACAATGAGCAGTTCTTC	CATRGTAGQHNEQFF
few	TRBV5-4	TRBD2	16	TRBJ2-3	TGTGCCAGCATCCCGGGCGCGGGGGGCTTCACAGATACGCAGTATTTT	CASIPGAGGFTDTQYF
NA	TRBV20-1	TRBD1	17	TRBJ2-7	TGCAGTGCTAGAGGTCGGACAGGCGACACCGGATCCTACGAGCAGTACTTC	CSARGRTGDTGSYEQYF
NA	TRBV5-1	NA	13	TRBJ1-4	TGCGCCAGCAGCCCGACGGTTAATGAAAAACTGTTTTTT	CASSPTVNEKLFF
few	TRBV18	NA	13	TRBJ2-5	TGTGCCAGCTCACGGTCGGTCGAAGAGACCCAGTACTTC	CASSRSVEETQYF
NA	TRBV4-1	NA	14	TRBJ2-7	TGCGCCAGCAGCCAAACGGGGAACCCCTACGAGCAGTACTTC	CASSQTGNPYEQYF
NA	TRBV4-2	TRBD2	15	TRBJ2-7	TGTGCCAGCAGTAACACCGGGACTAGGTCCTACGAGCAGTACTTC	CASSNTGTRSYEQYF
NA	TRBV12-3/TRBV12-4	NA	11	TRBJ2-5	TGTGCCAGCAGTTTGTTAGCTACCCAGTACTTC	CASSLLATQYF
NA	TRBV27	TRBD1	16	TRBJ2-3	TGTGCCAGCAGTTTATCACCCGGGACAGGGGCCGATACGCAGTATTTT	CASSLSPGTGADTQYF